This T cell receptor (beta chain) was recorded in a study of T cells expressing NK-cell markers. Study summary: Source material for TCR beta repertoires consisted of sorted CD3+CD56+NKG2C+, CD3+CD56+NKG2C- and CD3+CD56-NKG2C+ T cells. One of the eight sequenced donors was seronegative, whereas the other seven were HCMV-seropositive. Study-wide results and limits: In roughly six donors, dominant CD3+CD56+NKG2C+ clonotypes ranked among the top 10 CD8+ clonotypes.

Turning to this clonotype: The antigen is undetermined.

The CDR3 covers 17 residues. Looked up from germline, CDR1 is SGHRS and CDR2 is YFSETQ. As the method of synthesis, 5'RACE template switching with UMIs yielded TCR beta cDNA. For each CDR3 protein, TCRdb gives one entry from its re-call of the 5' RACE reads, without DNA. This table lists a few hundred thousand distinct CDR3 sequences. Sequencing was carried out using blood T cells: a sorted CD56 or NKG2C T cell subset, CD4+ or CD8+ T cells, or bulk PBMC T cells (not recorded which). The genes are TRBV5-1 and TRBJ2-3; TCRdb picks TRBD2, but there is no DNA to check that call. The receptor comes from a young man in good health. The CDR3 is CASSLAGPSGPTDTQYF.